The text below deals with one T cell receptor (beta chain). This clone was detected only once. Its antigen is still unknown. Base qualities are not recorded, but no much larger clone differs from it by a single base. From V the trimming removes 4 bases and from J it removes 0 bases, while the gene matches leave 3 bases of the junction unaccounted for. For CDR1 and CDR2, the germline V gene lists MGHRA and YSYEKL. Its CDR3 holds 15 amino acids, cysteine through phenylalanine. This entry keeps only the CDR3 DNA: 45 bases, framed from base 1. These data originate in a study of Ad26.COV2.S vaccination and SARS-CoV-2 variants (dated by TCRdb to 2020 to 2023). Turning to the overall study: Vaccine-arm donors were drawn from COV1001, a multicentre, randomized, double-blind, placebo-controlled phase I-IIa trial of Ad26.COV2.S in healthy adults. Dosing of Ad26.COV2.S was intramuscular, at either 5x10^10 or 1x10^11 viral particles, delivered as one shot or as two shots spaced 56 days apart. TCRbeta repertoire sequencing was used to assess the specificity and breadth of SARS-CoV-2-reactive T cell receptors after Ad26.COV2.S vaccination. A total of roughly 32 samples were included in the TCR-sequenced set, comprising roughly 20 Ad26.COV2.S vaccine recipients, 5 placebo recipients and 8 SARS-CoV-2 convalescent individuals. Trial participants were randomized into five groups of five, in which low-dose or high-dose Ad26.COV2.S was given once or twice, or placebo was given on both occasions. Investigators remained blinded to trial group allocation during experiments and outcome assessment.

Results and caveats for the whole study, not just this receptor: The authors noted that total T cell responses may have been underestimated by the TCR breadth and depth analyses. Spike-specific TCR breadth was higher in Ad26.COV2.S recipients than in placebo recipients (P = 0.0014). Non-spike TCR breadth was comparable between vaccine and placebo recipients, consistent with the vaccine containing only spike. Comparing responses between vaccine doses or regimens was not something the study was powered to do. Substantial breadth of spike-specific CD8+ and CD4+ T cell responses was reported after vaccination.

TCRbeta CDR3 regions were sequenced with the immunoSEQ Assay. After extraction, genomic DNA underwent amplification by bias-controlled multiplex PCR, followed by high-throughput sequencing. The paper's processing steps were these. To quantify the absolute abundance of every unique TCRbeta CDR3 region, sequences were collapsed and filtered. T cell fraction was estimated by normalizing TCRbeta template counts to usable DNA, which was measured by amplifying reference genes present in all nucleated cells. Repertoire TCRs were annotated as SARS-CoV-2-specific when V gene, CDR3 amino acid sequence and J gene were exactly matched to a known reactive TCR set. The reference SARS-CoV-2 TCR set came from MIRA and was filtered for enrichment in COVID-19-positive ImmuneCODE repertoires, removing public or cross-reactive TCRs. Using the MIRA antigens, annotated TCRs were further analysed by specific ORF or by position within an ORF. Depth was the summed frequency of annotated unique rearrangements, while breadth was defined as annotated unique rearrangements over total unique productive rearrangements. Group comparisons of TCR breadth used two-sided Wilcoxon rank-sum tests. Imported from immuneACCESS, the table was reduced by TCRdb to in-frame sequences with V and J called. These copies leave out some clones; in studies compared against another copy, an unresolved V gene accounts for under half, and the cause of the remainder is not known. The V and J calls and clone size come from that table; D and trimming were worked out from the DNA. Here the sample has 350,000 to 450,000 clones; approximately 92% occur a single time. The ten largest make up approximately 1.7% of the sample.

The sample's treatment or condition label, in plain terms: around 19 received Ad26.COV2.S at low or high dose, single or two shots; 5 received placebo; per-sample allocation not given. For vaccine and placebo recipients, the sequenced repertoires came from samples collected on day 63 after the first injection. Cohort 1b enrolled some 25 adults aged 18-55 years at a single site in Boston, USA, between 29 July and 7 August 2020. Ad26.COV2.S was a replication-incompetent adenovirus type 26 vector that expressed a prefusion-stabilized SARS-CoV-2 spike protein derived from the original Wuhan strain. The source is a person aged 18-60 years who received the Ad26.COV2.S COVID-19 vaccine or a placebo. The source material was peripheral blood, sampled in a trial of Ad26.COV2.S vaccine versus placebo. The V and J genes are TRBV4-1 and TRBJ1-5; the junction holds 7 bases that match TRBD1. The DNA sequence reads TGCGCCAGCAGCCCGGGACAGAATAGCAATCAGCCCCAGCATTTT. The translation is CASSPGQNSNQPQHF.